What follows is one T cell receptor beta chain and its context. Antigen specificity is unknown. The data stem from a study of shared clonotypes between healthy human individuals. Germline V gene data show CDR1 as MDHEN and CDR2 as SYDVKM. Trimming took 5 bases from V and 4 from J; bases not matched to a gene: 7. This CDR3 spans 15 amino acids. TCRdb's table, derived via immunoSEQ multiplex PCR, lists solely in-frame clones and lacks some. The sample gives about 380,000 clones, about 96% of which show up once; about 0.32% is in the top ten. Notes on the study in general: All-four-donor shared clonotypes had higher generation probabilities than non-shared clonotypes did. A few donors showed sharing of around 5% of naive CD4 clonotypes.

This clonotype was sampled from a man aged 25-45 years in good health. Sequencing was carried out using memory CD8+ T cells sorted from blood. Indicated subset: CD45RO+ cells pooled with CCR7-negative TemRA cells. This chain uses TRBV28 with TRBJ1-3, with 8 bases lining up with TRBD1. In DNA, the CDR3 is TGTGCCAGCAGTCATCAGGGGGCAGGGGGAAACACCATATATTTT. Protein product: CASSHQGAGGNTIYF.